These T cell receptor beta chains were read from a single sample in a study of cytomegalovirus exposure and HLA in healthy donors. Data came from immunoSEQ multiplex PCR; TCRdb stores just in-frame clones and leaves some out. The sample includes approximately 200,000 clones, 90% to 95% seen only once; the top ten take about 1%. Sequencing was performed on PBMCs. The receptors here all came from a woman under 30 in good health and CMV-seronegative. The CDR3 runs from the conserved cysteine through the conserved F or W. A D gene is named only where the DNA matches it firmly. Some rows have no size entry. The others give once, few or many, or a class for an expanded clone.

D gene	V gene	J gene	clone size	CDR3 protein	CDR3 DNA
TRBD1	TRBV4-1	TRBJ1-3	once	CASSQVPGTGISGNTIYF	TGCGCCAGCAGCCAAGTCCCCGGGACAGGGATTTCAGGAAACACCATATATTTT
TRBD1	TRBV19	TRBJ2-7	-	CASSSQGASSAYEQYF	TGTGCCAGTAGTAGTCAGGGGGCGTCATCCGCCTACGAGCAGTACTTC
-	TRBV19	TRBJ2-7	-	CASSIFFGTGSLVYEQYF	TGTGCCAGTAGTATATTCTTTGGGACTGGGTCTCTAGTTTACGAGCAGTACTTC
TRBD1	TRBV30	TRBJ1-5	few	CAWARGADQPQHF	TGTGCCTGGGCCAGGGGGGCGGATCAGCCCCAGCATTTT
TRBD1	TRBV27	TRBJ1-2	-	CASKVSGTGSPYGYTF	TGTGCCAGCAAAGTGTCCGGGACAGGTTCCCCCTATGGCTACACCTTC
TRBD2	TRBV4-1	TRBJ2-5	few	CASSLIPSTGGTETQYF	TGCGCCAGCAGCCTTATCCCTTCGACGGGAGGTACGGAGACCCAGTACTTC
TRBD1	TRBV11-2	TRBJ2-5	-	CASSLAGTGQETQYF	TGTGCCAGCAGCTTAGCAGGGACAGGACAAGAGACCCAGTACTTC
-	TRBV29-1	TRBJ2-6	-	CSAGGASGANVLTF	TGCAGCGCCGGTGGGGCATCTGGGGCCAACGTCCTGACTTTC
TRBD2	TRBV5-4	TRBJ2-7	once	CASSLVGTSGNEQYF	TGTGCCAGCAGCTTGGTTGGGACTAGCGGGAACGAGCAGTACTTC
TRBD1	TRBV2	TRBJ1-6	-	CASRGQGNSPLHF	TGTGCCAGCAGGGGACAGGGTAATTCACCCCTCCACTTT
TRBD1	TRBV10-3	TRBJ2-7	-	CAISLGGTGGYEQYF	TGTGCCATCAGTTTAGGGGGCACGGGCGGCTACGAGCAGTACTTC
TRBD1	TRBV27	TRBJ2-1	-	CASWAHRDRVNNEQFF	TGTGCCAGCTGGGCACACCGGGACAGGGTAAACAATGAGCAGTTCTTC
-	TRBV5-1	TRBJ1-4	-	CASSLGSVRGTEKLFF	TGCGCCAGCAGCTTGGGGTCCGTAAGGGGTACTGAAAAACTGTTTTTT
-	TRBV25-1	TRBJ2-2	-	CASSDDRNAGELFF	TGTGCCAGCAGTGATGACAGGAATGCCGGGGAGCTGTTTTTT
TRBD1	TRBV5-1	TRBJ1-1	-	CASSWGTGGEMNTEAFF	TGCGCCAGCAGCTGGGGGACAGGGGGCGAGATGAACACTGAAGCTTTCTTT
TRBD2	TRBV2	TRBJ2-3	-	CASSAPGTSGIGGTDTQYF	TGTGCCAGCAGTGCTCCCGGGACTAGCGGGATAGGAGGCACAGATACGCAGTATTTT
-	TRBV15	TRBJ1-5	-	CATSRDVLRPQHF	TGTGCCACCAGCAGAGACGTCCTAAGGCCCCAGCATTTT
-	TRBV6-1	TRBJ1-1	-	CAEGGANTEAFF	TGTGCCGAAGGGGGGGCGAACACTGAAGCTTTCTTT
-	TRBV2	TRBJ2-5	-	CASSPTRVRETQYF	TGTGCCAGCAGTCCGACTAGGGTCCGCGAGACCCAGTACTTC
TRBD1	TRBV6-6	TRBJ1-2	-	CASSYFPSRDSYGYTF	TGTGCCAGCAGCTACTTTCCTTCCCGGGACAGCTATGGCTACACCTTC
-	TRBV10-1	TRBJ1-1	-	CASTTASGTEAFF	TGCGCCAGCACCACGGCGTCGGGAACTGAAGCTTTCTTT
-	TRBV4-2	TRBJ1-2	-	CASSQENRVYGHTF	TGTGCCAGCAGCCAAGAAAACAGGGTCTATGGCCACACCTTC
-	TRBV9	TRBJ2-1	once	CASSEGHLGEQFF	TGTGCCAGCAGCGAGGGGCATTTGGGAGAGCAGTTCTTC
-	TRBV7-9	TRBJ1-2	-	CASSGGRTAYGYTF	TGTGCCAGCAGCGGAGGACGGACTGCCTATGGCTACACCTTC
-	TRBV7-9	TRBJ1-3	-	CASSLGGASSSGNTIYF	TGTGCCAGCAGCTTAGGTGGGGCATCAAGCTCTGGAAACACCATATATTTT
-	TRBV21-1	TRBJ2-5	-	CASSKANASGKGETQYF	TGTGCCAGCAGCAAAGCTAATGCTAGCGGGAAGGGAGAGACCCAGTACTTC
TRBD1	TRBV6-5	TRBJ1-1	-	CASSNSGGGTEAFF	TGTGCCAGCAGTAACTCAGGGGGCGGAACTGAAGCTTTCTTT
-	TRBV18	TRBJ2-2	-	CASSPRAQTGELFF	TGTGCCAGCTCACCCAGGGCTCAAACCGGGGAGCTGTTTTTT
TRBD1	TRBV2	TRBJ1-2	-	CASRDSALGYGYTF	TGTGCCAGCCGGGACAGTGCCCTCGGGTATGGCTACACCTTC
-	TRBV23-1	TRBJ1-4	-	CASAPEGTNEKLFF	TGCGCCAGCGCCCCCGAGGGTACTAATGAAAAACTGTTTTTT
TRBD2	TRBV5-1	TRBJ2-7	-	CASSQTSTDYEQYF	TGCGCCAGCAGCCAGACTAGCACAGACTACGAGCAGTACTTC
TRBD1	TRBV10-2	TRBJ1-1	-	CASSDDRDTEAFF	TGCGCCAGCAGTGATGACAGGGACACTGAAGCTTTCTTT
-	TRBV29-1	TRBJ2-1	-	CSVPGPNEQFF	TGCAGCGTTCCAGGTCCTAATGAGCAGTTCTTC
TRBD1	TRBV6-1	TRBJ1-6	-	CASSELGGQGLLSSYNSPLHF	TGTGCCAGCAGTGAACTAGGAGGACAGGGGCTTCTGAGCTCCTATAATTCACCCCTCCACTTT
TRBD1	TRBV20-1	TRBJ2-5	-	CSAGQEETQYF	TGCAGTGCTGGACAGGAAGAGACCCAGTACTTC
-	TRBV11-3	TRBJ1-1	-	CASGRGGTEAFF	TGTGCCAGCGGGCGGGGGGGAACTGAAGCTTTCTTT
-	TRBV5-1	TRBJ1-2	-	CASSTYTANSNYGYTF	TGCGCCAGCAGCACTTATACAGCAAATTCTAACTATGGCTACACCTTC
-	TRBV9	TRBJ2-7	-	CASSSDLTGEQYF	TGTGCCAGCAGCTCAGACTTGACTGGGGAGCAGTACTTC
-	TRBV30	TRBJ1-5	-	CAWGSAWNQPQHF	TGTGCCTGGGGTTCAGCGTGGAATCAGCCCCAGCATTTT
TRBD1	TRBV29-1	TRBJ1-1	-	CSVQEGGLNTEAFF	TGCAGCGTTCAGGAAGGGGGCCTGAACACTGAAGCTTTCTTT
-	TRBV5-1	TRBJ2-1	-	CASSLGAGRSYNEQFF	TGCGCCAGCAGCTTGGGGGCGGGGAGGTCCTACAATGAGCAGTTCTTC
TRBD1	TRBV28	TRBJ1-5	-	CASSLWQGQGYQPQHF	TGTGCCAGCAGTTTATGGCAGGGACAGGGGTATCAGCCCCAGCATTTT
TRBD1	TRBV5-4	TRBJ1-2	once	CASSNDRDRASLGYTF	TGTGCCAGCAGCAACGACCGGGACAGGGCGTCCCTTGGCTACACCTTC
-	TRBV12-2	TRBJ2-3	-	CANRWTNCTDTQYF	TGTGCAAATAGGTGGACTAACTGCACAGATACGCAGTATTTT
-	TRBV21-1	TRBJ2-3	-	CASSWGAGEAQYF	TGTGCCAGCTCGTGGGGTGCGGGAGAGGCGCAGTATTTT
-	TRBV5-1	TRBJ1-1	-	CASSPTQVLNTEAFF	TGCGCCAGCAGCCCTACACAGGTTCTGAACACTGAAGCTTTCTTT
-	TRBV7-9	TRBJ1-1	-	CASSPRRPGDTEAFF	TGTGCCAGCAGTCCAAGACGGCCGGGGGACACTGAAGCTTTCTTT
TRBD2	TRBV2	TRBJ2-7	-	CASSEVFSGSYEQYF	TGTGCCAGCAGTGAAGTTTTTAGCGGGAGCTACGAGCAGTACTTC
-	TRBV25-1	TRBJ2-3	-	CASSGRGLATDTQYF	TGTGCCAGCAGTGGTAGGGGCTTAGCCACAGATACGCAGTATTTT
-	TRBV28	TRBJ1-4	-	CASSLRRTNEKLFF	TGTGCCAGCAGTTTGCGTAGAACCAATGAAAAACTGTTTTTT
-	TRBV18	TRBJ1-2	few	CASSRGPVDGYTF	TGTGCCAGCTCACGCGGGCCGGTCGACGGCTACACCTTC
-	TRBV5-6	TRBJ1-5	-	CASSLRQSNQPQHF	TGTGCCAGCAGCCTTCGACAGAGCAATCAGCCCCAGCATTTT
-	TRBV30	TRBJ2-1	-	CAQSDRNNEQFF	TGTGCACAGAGCGACAGAAACAATGAGCAGTTCTTC
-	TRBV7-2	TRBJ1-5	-	CASSPAWTAVNQPQHF	TGTGCCAGCAGCCCCGCGTGGACAGCAGTTAATCAGCCCCAGCATTTT
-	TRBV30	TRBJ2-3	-	CAWRVTWADTQYF	TGTGCCTGGAGGGTCACATGGGCGGATACGCAGTATTTT